This TCR beta chain was documented in a study of vaccination and CD4 T cells after COVID-19. An Oncomine TCR Beta short-read assay was used to sequence the DNA from cultured CD4+ T cells. TCRdb used MiXCR to reprocess the PCR reads, holding one entry per CDR3 protein. The table lists 21,000 or so distinct CDR3 sequences, 43% of them singletons. V gave up 2 bases and J gave up 9 bases, with 8 bases separating them. CDR1 SGHTA and CDR2 FQGTGA come from the germline V gene. This CDR3 is built from 13 residues. This clonotype is classed as medium-sized. No antigen is known for it. Points from the study as a whole: Vaccine-specific clones numbering 304 of 307 showed spike mono-reactivity in convalescent patients.

Time point noted: late sampling 161 to 241 days after vaccination in three convalescent patients. Treatment specified: approximately 9-day PBMC culture with coronavirus spike peptide pools or control peptides (ViraFEST assay). Sequenced here: CD4+ T cells from blood, cultured in vitro, sampled about 7 months after SARS-CoV-2 vaccination. This TCR was sampled from a human donor who had recovered from COVID-19. The V and J genes are TRBV7-3 and TRBJ1-6; D ambiguous. In nucleotides, the CDR3 is TGTGCCAGCAGCTTAGTCAACGGTTCACCCCTCCACTTT. It yields the protein CASSLVNGSPLHF.